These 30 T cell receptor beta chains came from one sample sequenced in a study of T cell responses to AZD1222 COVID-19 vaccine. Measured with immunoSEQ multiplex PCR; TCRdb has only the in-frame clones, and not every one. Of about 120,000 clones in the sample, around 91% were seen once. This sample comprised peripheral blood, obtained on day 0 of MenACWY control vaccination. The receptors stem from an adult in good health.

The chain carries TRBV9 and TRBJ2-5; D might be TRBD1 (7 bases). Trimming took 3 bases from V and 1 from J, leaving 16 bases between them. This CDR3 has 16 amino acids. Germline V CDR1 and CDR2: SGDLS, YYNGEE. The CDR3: CASSAWRDSLQETQYF. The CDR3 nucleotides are TGTGCCAGCAGCGCCTGGCGGGACAGCCTCCAAGAGACCCAGTACTTC.

CDR3: CASSLGRNDAETQYF. CDR3 nucleotide sequence: TGTGCCAGCAGCTTAGGCCGGAACGACGCAGAGACCCAGTACTTC. The V gene is TRBV7-3, the J gene TRBJ2-5; D remains ambiguous. The CDR3 is 15 residues long. V lost 2 bases to trimming and J lost 4 bases, with 14 bases between them. CDR1 is SGHTA, CDR2 FQGTGA, per germline.

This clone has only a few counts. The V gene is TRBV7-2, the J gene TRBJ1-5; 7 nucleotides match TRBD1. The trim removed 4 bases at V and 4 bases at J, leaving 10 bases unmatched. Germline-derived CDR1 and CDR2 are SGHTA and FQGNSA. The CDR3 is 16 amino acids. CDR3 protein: CASSSGGTQGNQPQHF. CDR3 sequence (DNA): TGTGCCAGCAGCTCAGGGGGGACACAAGGTAATCAGCCCCAGCATTTT.

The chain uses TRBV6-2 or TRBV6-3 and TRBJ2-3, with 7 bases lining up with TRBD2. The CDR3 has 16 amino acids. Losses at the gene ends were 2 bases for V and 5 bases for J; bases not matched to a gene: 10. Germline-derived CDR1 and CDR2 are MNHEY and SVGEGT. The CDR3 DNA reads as TGTGCCAGCAGTTACCCTTCGGGAGGAGGTAAAGATACGCAGTATTTT. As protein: CASSYPSGGGKDTQYF.

As DNA, the CDR3 is TGCAGCGTGGATTTGGAGAACACTGAAGCTTTCTTT. This sequence encodes CSVDLENTEAFF. The gene calls are TRBV29-1 and TRBJ1-1; D is unclear. Trimming removed 6 bases at V and 1 base at J, with 9 bases between. This CDR3 has 12 residues. The germline V gene encodes CDR1 SQVTM and CDR2 ANQGSEA.

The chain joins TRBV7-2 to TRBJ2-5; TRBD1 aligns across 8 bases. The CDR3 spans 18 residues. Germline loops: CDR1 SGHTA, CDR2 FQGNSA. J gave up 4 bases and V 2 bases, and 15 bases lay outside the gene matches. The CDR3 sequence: CASSLTGGSARRSETQYF. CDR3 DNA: TGTGCCAGCAGCTTAACAGGGGGTTCAGCGAGGCGTTCAGAGACCCAGTACTTC.

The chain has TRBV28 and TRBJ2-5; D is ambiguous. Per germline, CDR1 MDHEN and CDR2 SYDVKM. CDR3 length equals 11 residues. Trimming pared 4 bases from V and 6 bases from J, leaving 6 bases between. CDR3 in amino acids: CASSSPQTQYF. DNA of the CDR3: TGTGCCAGCAGTTCACCTCAGACCCAGTACTTC.

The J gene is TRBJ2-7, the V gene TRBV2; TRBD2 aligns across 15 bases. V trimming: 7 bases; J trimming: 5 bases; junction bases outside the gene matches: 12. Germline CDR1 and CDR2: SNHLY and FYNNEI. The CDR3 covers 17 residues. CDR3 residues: CASTLGLAGGRDDEQYF. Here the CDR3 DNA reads TGTGCCAGCACCCTCGGACTAGCGGGAGGGCGAGACGACGAGCAGTACTTC.

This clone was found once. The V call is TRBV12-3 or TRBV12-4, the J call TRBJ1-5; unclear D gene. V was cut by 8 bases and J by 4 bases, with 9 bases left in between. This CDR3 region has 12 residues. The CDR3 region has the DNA TGTGCCAGCCGGGGTCCTAATCAGCCCCAGCATTTT. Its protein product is CASRGPNQPQHF.

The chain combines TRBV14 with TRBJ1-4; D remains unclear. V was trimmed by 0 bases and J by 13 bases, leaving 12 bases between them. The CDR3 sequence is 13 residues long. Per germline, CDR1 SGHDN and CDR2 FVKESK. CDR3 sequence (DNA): TGTGCCAGCAGCCAAGATCTCGCAAGTAGACTGTTTTTT. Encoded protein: CASSQDLASRLFF.

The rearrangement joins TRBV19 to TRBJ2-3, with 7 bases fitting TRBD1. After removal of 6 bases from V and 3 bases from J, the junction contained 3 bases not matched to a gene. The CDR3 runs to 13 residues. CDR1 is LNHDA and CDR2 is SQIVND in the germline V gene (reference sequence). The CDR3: CASRGTVTDTQYF. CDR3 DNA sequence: TGTGCCAGTAGAGGGACAGTAACAGATACGCAGTATTTT.

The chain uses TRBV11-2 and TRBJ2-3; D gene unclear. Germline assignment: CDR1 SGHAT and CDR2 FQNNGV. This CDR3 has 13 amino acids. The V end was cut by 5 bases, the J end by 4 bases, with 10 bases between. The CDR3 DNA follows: TGTGCCAGCAGCCCCCTGGGTCCAGATACGCAGTATTTT. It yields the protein CASSPLGPDTQYF.

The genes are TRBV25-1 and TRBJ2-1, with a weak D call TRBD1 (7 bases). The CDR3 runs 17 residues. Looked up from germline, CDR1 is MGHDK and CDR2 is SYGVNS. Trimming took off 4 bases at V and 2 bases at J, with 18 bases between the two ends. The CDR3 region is CASSGGGGRGTYNEQFF. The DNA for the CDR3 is TGTGCCAGCAGTGGGGGAGGCGGCAGGGGGACCTACAATGAGCAGTTCTTC.

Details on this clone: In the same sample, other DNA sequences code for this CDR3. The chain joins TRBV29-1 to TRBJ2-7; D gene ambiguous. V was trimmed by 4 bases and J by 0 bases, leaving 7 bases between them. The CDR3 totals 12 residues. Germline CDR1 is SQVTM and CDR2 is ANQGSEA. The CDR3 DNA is TGCAGCGTTGCAGACCGCTCCTACGAGCAGTACTTC. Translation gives CSVADRSYEQYF.

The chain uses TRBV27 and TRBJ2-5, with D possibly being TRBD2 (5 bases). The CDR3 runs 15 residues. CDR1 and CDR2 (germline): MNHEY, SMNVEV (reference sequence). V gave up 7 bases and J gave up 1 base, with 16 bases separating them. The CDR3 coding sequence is TGTGCCAGCAATCCGGGTGGAGGTGTCCAAGAGACCCAGTACTTC. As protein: CASNPGGGVQETQYF.

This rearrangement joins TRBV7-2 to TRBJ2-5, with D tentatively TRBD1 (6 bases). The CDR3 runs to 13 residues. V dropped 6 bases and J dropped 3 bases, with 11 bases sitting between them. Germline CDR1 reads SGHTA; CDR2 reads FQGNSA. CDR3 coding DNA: TGTGCCAGCAGAAGGACAGCTAAAGAGACCCAGTACTTC. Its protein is CASRRTAKETQYF.

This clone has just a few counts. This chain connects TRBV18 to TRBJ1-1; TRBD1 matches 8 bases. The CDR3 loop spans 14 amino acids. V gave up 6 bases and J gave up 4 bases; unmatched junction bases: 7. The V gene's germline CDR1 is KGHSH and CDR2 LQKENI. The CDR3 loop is CASSQLTGGTEAFF. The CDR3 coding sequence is TGTGCCAGCTCCCAATTAACAGGGGGCACTGAAGCTTTCTTT.

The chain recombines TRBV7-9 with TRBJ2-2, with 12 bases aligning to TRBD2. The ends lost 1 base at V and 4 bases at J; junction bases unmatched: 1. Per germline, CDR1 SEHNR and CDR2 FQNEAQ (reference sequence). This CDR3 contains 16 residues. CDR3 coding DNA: TGTGCCAGCAGCTTAGTGACTAGCGGGGGCACCGGGGAGCTGTTTTTT. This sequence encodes CASSLVTSGGTGELFF.

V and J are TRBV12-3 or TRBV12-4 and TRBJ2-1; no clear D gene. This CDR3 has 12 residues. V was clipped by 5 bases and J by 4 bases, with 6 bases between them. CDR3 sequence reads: CASSGRYNEQFF. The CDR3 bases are TGTGCCAGCAGTGGCCGATACAATGAGCAGTTCTTC.

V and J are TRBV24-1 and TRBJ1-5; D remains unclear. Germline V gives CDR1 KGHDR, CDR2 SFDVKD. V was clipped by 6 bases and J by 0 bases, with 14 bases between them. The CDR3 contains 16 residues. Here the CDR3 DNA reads TGTGCCACCAGTCCATCAGGAAGGGCTAGCAATCAGCCCCAGCATTTT. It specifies CATSPSGRASNQPQHF.

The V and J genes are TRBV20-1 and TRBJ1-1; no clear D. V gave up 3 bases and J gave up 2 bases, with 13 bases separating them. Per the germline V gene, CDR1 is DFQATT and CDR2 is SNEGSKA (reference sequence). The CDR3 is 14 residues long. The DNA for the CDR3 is TGCAGTGCTAGTCTTAATGTGGGAAACACTGAAGCTTTCTTT. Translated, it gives CSASLNVGNTEAFF.

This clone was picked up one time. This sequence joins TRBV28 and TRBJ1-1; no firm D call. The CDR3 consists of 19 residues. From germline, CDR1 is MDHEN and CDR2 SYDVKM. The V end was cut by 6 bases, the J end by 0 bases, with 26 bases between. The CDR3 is CASSPFPLASRRMNTEAFF. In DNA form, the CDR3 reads TGTGCCAGCAGCCCATTCCCTCTCGCCAGCCGGAGGATGAACACTGAAGCTTTCTTT.

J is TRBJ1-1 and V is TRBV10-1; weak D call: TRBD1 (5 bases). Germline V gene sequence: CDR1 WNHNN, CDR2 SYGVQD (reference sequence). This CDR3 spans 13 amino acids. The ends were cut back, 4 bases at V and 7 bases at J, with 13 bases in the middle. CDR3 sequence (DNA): TGCGCCAGCAGTGGACCAAAGAGGGGTGAAGCTTTCTTT. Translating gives CASSGPKRGEAFF.

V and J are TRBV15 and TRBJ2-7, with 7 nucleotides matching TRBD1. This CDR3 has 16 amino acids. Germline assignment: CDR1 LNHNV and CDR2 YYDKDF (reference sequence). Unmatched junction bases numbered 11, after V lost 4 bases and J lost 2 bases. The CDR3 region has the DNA TGTGCCACCAGCACACCTGCCGGGACAGTCGCCTACGAGCAGTACTTC. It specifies CATSTPAGTVAYEQYF.

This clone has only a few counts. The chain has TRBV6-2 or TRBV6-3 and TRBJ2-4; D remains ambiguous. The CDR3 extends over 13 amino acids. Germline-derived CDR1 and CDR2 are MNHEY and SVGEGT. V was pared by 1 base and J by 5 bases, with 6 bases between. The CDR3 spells CASSYLEQNIQYF. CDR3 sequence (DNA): TGTGCCAGCAGTTACTTAGAGCAAAACATTCAGTACTTC.

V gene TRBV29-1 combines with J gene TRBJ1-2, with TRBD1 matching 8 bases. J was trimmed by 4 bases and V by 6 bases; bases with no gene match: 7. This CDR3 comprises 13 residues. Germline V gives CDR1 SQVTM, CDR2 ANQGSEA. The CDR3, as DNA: TGCAGCGTGAGTCAGGGGGCGCGCTATGGCTACACCTTC. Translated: CSVSQGARYGYTF.

The CDR3, as DNA: TGTGCCAGCACCCTAGGTAGCGCAAAAGAGACCCAGTACTTC. Residues: CASTLGSAKETQYF. The chain recombines TRBV7-9 with TRBJ2-5, with a possible D match to TRBD2 (5 bases). This CDR3 is built from 14 residues. V was cut by 7 bases and J by 3 bases, with 15 bases left in between. The V gene's germline CDR1 is SEHNR and CDR2 FQNEAQ (reference sequence). The whole variable domain, remainder taken from reference TRBV7-9 and TRBJ2-5, is DTGVSQNPRHKITKRGQNVTFRCDPISEHNRLYWYRQTLGQGPEFLTYFQNEAQLEKSRLLSDRFSAERPKGSFSTLEIQRTEQGDSAMYLCASTLGSAKETQYFGPGTRLLVL.

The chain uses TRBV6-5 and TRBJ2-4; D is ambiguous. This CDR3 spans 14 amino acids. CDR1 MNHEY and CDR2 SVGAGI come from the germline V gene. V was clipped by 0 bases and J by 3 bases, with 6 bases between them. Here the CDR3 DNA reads TGTGCCAGCAGTTACTCGGGGATCAAAAACATTCAGTACTTC. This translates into CASSYSGIKNIQYF.

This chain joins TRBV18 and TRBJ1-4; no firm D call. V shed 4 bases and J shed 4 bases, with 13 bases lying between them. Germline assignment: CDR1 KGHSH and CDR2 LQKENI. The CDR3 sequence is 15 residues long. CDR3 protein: CASSRAGGLNEKLFF. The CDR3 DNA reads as TGTGCCAGCTCACGAGCCGGCGGACTTAATGAAAAACTGTTTTTT.

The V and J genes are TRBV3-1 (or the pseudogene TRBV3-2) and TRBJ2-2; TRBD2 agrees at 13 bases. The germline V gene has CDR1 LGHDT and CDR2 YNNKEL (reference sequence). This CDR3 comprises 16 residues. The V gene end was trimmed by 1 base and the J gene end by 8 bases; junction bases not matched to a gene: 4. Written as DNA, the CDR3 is TGTGCCAGCAGCCAAGGACTAGCGGGAGGAGGAGGGGAGCTGTTTTTT. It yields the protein CASSQGLAGGGGELFF.